Following are 31 T cell receptor beta chains from one sample sequenced in a study of blood T cell repertoires in COVID-19. The method was immunoSEQ multiplex PCR; TCRdb's version includes in-frame clones alone and lacks a portion of them. The sample lists about 390,000 clones; 80% to 90% were seen once. The material sequenced was peripheral blood. All receptors come from a woman aged 55-70 years with COVID-19, enrolled during active disease.

This clone appeared a single time. The V and J genes are TRBV18 and TRBJ1-2; D is perhaps TRBD1 (6 bases). Germline loops: CDR1 KGHSH, CDR2 LQKENI. The CDR3 consists of 15 residues. The V end lost 3 bases, the J end lost 2 bases, and 13 bases lay between the germline ends. The CDR3, as DNA: TGTGCCAGCTCACCCGACCCTACAGGGAACTATGGCTACACCTTC. Amino acid sequence: CASSPDPTGNYGYTF.

The V call is TRBV28, the J call TRBJ1-3; 7 positions match TRBD1. CDR1 and CDR2 (germline): MDHEN, SYDVKM. This CDR3 has 15 residues. The V and J ends lost 6 bases and 0 bases, in that order; junction bases with no gene match: 5. CDR3 protein: CASSPDRVSGNTIYF. The CDR3 bases are TGTGCCAGCAGCCCAGACAGGGTCTCTGGAAACACCATATATTTT. Based on the CDR3 plus reference TRBV28 and TRBJ1-3, the full variable domain is DVKVTQSSRYLVKRTGEKVFLECVQDMDHENMFWYRQDPGLGLRLIYFSYDVKMKEKGDIPEGYSVSREKKERFSLILESASTNQTSMYLCASSPDRVSGNTIYFGEGSWLTVV.

The genes are TRBV24-1 and TRBJ1-3, with D uncertain. The CDR3 spans 15 residues. Germline V gene data show CDR1 as KGHDR and CDR2 as SFDVKD. V lost 3 bases and J 3 bases, leaving 11 bases between the germline ends. This CDR3 is CATSDTGPGGNTIYF. CDR3 DNA sequence: TGTGCCACCAGTGATACCGGTCCGGGTGGAAACACCATATATTTT.

The sample holds a few counts of this clone. The chain joins TRBV6-5 to TRBJ1-2; D remains ambiguous. The CDR3 has 13 residues. V was trimmed by 2 bases and J by 3 bases, leaving 7 bases between them. The V gene's germline CDR1 is MNHEY and CDR2 SVGAGI. The CDR3 sequence is CASSYNRDYGYTF. The CDR3 nucleotides are TGTGCCAGCAGTTACAACAGAGACTATGGCTACACCTTC.

This clone was seen only once. The sample carries other DNA sequences with the same CDR3. This sequence joins TRBV29-1 and TRBJ1-1; D is undetermined. CDR1 and CDR2 from the germline V gene are SQVTM and ANQGSEA. The CDR3 covers 12 residues. Trimming cost V 3 bases and J 1 base, with 6 bases left between them. CDR3 nucleotide sequence: TGCAGCGTTGATCGAGGGAACACTGAAGCTTTCTTT. Its translation: CSVDRGNTEAFF.

This chain links TRBV27 with TRBJ2-7; 12 positions match TRBD2. CDR1 and CDR2 from the germline V gene are MNHEY and SMNVEV (reference sequence). CDR3 length: 13 amino acids. The trim removed 6 bases at V and 4 bases at J, leaving 1 base unmatched. As DNA, the CDR3 is TGTGCCAGCAGGACTAGCGGGGGATACGAGCAGTACTTC. Encoded protein: CASRTSGGYEQYF.

The chain combines TRBV14 with TRBJ1-1; D might be TRBD1 (5 bases). CDR1 and CDR2 (germline): SGHDN, FVKESK. The CDR3 consists of 14 residues. Trimming removed 1 base from V and 0 bases from J, with 6 bases in between. Here the CDR3 reads CASSQGRVNTEAFF. Written as DNA, the CDR3 is TGTGCCAGCAGCCAAGGCAGGGTGAACACTGAAGCTTTCTTT.

DNA of the CDR3: TGCGCCAGCCAGGGACAAAGCTCCTACAATGAGCAGTTCTTC. This translates into CASQGQSSYNEQFF. V is TRBV5-1 and J is TRBJ2-1; perhaps TRBD1 as D (6 bases). The CDR3 consists of 14 residues. Per germline, CDR1 SGHRS and CDR2 YFSETQ. Trimming left V 7 bases short and J 0 bases short, with 11 bases between.

The chain uses TRBV7-8 and TRBJ1-1; D unclear. V gave up 1 base and J gave up 10 bases, with 10 bases separating them. The length of the CDR3 is 12 residues. Looked up from germline, CDR1 is SGHVS and CDR2 is FQNEAQ. The CDR3 protein is CASSLVGVGAFF. The CDR3 bases are TGTGCCAGCAGCTTAGTGGGAGTAGGAGCTTTCTTT.

V gene TRBV5-4 combines with J gene TRBJ1-5; D unresolved. Trimming pared 4 bases from V and 6 bases from J, leaving 11 bases between. This CDR3 comprises 13 residues. CDR1 SGHNT and CDR2 YYREEE come from the germline V gene (reference sequence). CDR3 protein: CASSTGLGQPQHF. CDR3 DNA: TGTGCCAGCAGCACCGGACTAGGTCAGCCCCAGCATTTT.

The chain combines TRBV5-1 with TRBJ2-5, with D possibly being TRBD2 (5 bases). V dropped 3 bases and J dropped 5 bases, with 14 bases sitting between them. The CDR3 loop spans 14 amino acids. CDR1 SGHRS and CDR2 YFSETQ come from the germline V gene. The DNA for the CDR3 is TGCGCCAGCAGCTCTACAATTGAGGGCGAGACCCAGTACTTC. Encoded protein: CASSSTIEGETQYF.

The J gene is TRBJ1-5, the V gene TRBV5-8; TRBD1 matches at 7 bases. The V gene end was trimmed by 0 bases and the J gene end by 6 bases; junction bases not matched to a gene: 6. CDR3 length: 15 amino acids. From germline, CDR1 is SGHTS and CDR2 YDEGEE. CDR3 region: CASSLGQGGPQPQHF. DNA for the CDR3: TGTGCCAGCAGCTTGGGACAGGGTGGTCCTCAGCCCCAGCATTTT.

The gene calls are TRBV13 and TRBJ2-3; perhaps TRBD1 as D (6 bases). Germline V gene sequence: CDR1 PRHDT, CDR2 FYEKMQ (reference sequence). The V gene lost 5 bases and the J gene lost 0 bases, with 21 bases spanning the gap. This CDR3 is 18 amino acids long. CDR3 sequence (DNA): TGTGCCAGCAGCCGTTATACAACCGGGACACTGAGCACAGATACGCAGTATTTT. Translating it yields CASSRYTTGTLSTDTQYF. Drawing the rest from reference TRBV13 and TRBJ2-3, the complete variable domain is AAGVIQSPRHLIKEKRETATLKCYPIPRHDTVYWYQQGPGQDPQFLISFYEKMQSDKGSIPDRFSAQQFSDYHSELNMSSLELGDSALYFCASSRYTTGTLSTDTQYFGPGTRLTVL.

This clone was counted between two and nine times. The rearrangement links TRBV5-6 to TRBJ1-2, with 7 bases lining up with TRBD1. This CDR3 contains 14 residues. The junction had 3 bases not matched to a gene; V was cut back by 2 bases and J by 2 bases. Germline CDR1 SGHDT, CDR2 YYEEEE. CDR3 bases: TGTGCCAGCAGCTTCAGGGACAGCAACTATGGCTACACCTTC. Translation: CASSFRDSNYGYTF.

This chain links TRBV9 with TRBJ2-1; D gene unclear. The CDR3 is made up of 15 amino acids. V was cut by 0 bases and J by 0 bases, with 7 bases left in between. Germline V gives CDR1 SGDLS, CDR2 YYNGEE. The CDR3: CASSVVQSSYNEQFF. CDR3 sequence (DNA): TGTGCCAGCAGCGTAGTACAGAGCTCCTACAATGAGCAGTTCTTC.

Only one count was recorded for this clone. The rearrangement uses TRBV5-6 and TRBJ2-7; TRBD1 matches 7 bases. The CDR3 is made up of 12 amino acids. The germline CDR1 and CDR2 sequences are SGHDT and YYEEEE. V lost 6 bases, J lost 3 bases, and 3 bases stayed unmatched. CDR3 nucleotides: TGTGCCAGCACCCGGGACAGCTACGAGCAGTACTTC. Translated, it gives CASTRDSYEQYF.

This chain uses TRBV19 with TRBJ1-1; D unresolved. This CDR3 is 15 amino acids long. Trimming shortened V by 3 bases and J by 7 bases, and 18 bases separated the two germline ends. Germline values: CDR1 LNHDA, CDR2 SQIVND (reference sequence). The CDR3 sequence: CASSIKSPPGSEAFF. The CDR3 coding sequence is TGTGCCAGTAGTATCAAGTCACCCCCTGGCAGTGAAGCTTTCTTT.

In its sample, this clone was seen once. J is TRBJ1-4 and V is TRBV2; TRBD1 aligns across 10 bases. This CDR3 region has 16 residues. The V and J ends lost 0 bases and 8 bases, in that order; junction bases with no gene match: 6. Germline assignment: CDR1 SNHLY and CDR2 FYNNEI. CDR3 region: CASSEARQGAREKLFF. CDR3 nucleotide sequence: TGTGCCAGCAGTGAAGCCCGACAGGGGGCGAGAGAAAAACTGTTTTTT.

The CDR3 here is CASSFRGYSNQPQHF. Written as DNA, the CDR3 is TGTGCCAGCAGTTTCAGGGGATATAGCAATCAGCCCCAGCATTTT. The J gene is TRBJ1-5, the V gene TRBV27; D may be TRBD1 (6 bases). The length of the CDR3 is 15 residues. With 3 bases removed from V and 0 bases from J, the gap between germline ends came to 9 bases. Germline loops: CDR1 MNHEY, CDR2 SMNVEV (reference sequence).

V and J are TRBV5-1 and TRBJ1-5; 7 bases match TRBD1. The trim removed 6 bases at V and 2 bases at J, leaving 8 bases unmatched. Germline lookup yields CDR1 SGHRS and CDR2 YFSETQ. The CDR3 runs to 15 residues. The CDR3 loop is CASIFYRGCNQPQHF. Here the CDR3 DNA reads TGCGCCAGCATCTTCTACAGGGGTTGCAATCAGCCCCAGCATTTT.

The rearrangement joins TRBV9 to TRBJ2-3; D is unclear. V lost 4 bases and J 6 bases, leaving 6 bases between the germline ends. CDR1 and CDR2 from the germline V gene are SGDLS and YYNGEE. The CDR3 is 11 residues long. The CDR3 protein is CASSPVDTQYF. CDR3 in DNA: TGTGCCAGCAGCCCAGTTGATACGCAGTATTTT. The full variable domain, completed using reference TRBV9 and TRBJ2-3, is DSGVTQTPKHLITATGQRVTLRCSPRSGDLSVYWYQQSLDQGLQFLIQYYNGEERAKGNILERFSAQQFPDLHSELNLSSLELGDSALYFCASSPVDTQYFGPGTRLTVL.

J is TRBJ2-5 and V is TRBV24-1, with 9 positions matching TRBD1. This CDR3 spans 14 amino acids. The V gene's germline CDR1 is KGHDR and CDR2 SFDVKD. Trimming cost V 4 bases and J 9 bases; bases outside gene matches: 8. For the CDR3, the DNA is TGTGCCACCAGTGAAGGACAGGGGTCGACGGCCCAGTACTTC. Its translation: CATSEGQGSTAQYF.

The rearrangement links TRBV3-1 (or the pseudogene TRBV3-2) to TRBJ2-2; TRBD2 matches 12 bases. The V segment lost 4 bases and the J segment 3 bases; nucleotides outside the gene matches: 3. Germline CDR1 is LGHDT and CDR2 is YNNKEL (reference sequence). The CDR3 loop spans 16 amino acids. The CDR3 region has the DNA TGTGCCAGCAGCCGACTAGCGGGGGTGGACACCGGGGAGCTGTTTTTT. Translated, it gives CASSRLAGVDTGELFF.

The chain couples TRBV25-1 to TRBJ2-4; 9 nucleotides line up with TRBD1. V lost 10 bases, J lost 0 bases, and 7 bases stayed unmatched. CDR1 and CDR2 (germline): MGHDK, SYGVNS. The CDR3 has 15 residues. As DNA, the CDR3 is TGTGCCACCTCTGGACAGGGGTTAGCCAAAAACATTCAGTACTTC. Translated: CATSGQGLAKNIQYF.

This sequence joins TRBV29-1 and TRBJ2-7; tentatively, D is TRBD2 (6 bases). Germline assignment: CDR1 SQVTM and CDR2 ANQGSEA. Trimming shortened V by 2 bases and J by 2 bases, and 19 bases separated the two germline ends. The CDR3 is 16 amino acids. This CDR3 reads CSVEPWTSGRTYEQYF. The CDR3 bases are TGCAGCGTTGAACCCTGGACATCGGGGAGGACCTACGAGCAGTACTTC.

This clone is a singleton in its sample. V gene TRBV15 combines with J gene TRBJ2-7, with TRBD2 identical over 8 bases. Per the germline V gene, CDR1 is LNHNV and CDR2 is YYDKDF (reference sequence). V lost 0 bases and J lost 6; bases outside the gene matches: 7. This CDR3 is 15 amino acids long. CDR3 sequence: CATSREAAAGGEQYF. CDR3 nucleotide sequence: TGTGCCACCAGCAGAGAGGCAGCCGCGGGGGGCGAGCAGTACTTC.

This clone was counted a single time. This chain uses TRBV5-6 with TRBJ1-6; 8 nucleotides align to TRBD1. Unmatched junction bases numbered 9, after V lost 4 bases and J lost 3 bases. Germline V lookup: CDR1 SGHDT, CDR2 YYEEEE. This CDR3 is 17 amino acids long. CDR3: CASSRDRGMVYNSPLHF. The CDR3, as DNA: TGTGCCAGCAGCCGCGACAGGGGAATGGTCTATAATTCACCCCTCCACTTT.

The chain recombines TRBV5-1 with TRBJ1-2, with 7 positions matching TRBD1. This CDR3 contains 13 residues. J was trimmed by 10 bases and V by 0 bases; bases with no gene match: 6. Germline CDR1 and CDR2: SGHRS and YFSETQ. The CDR3 reads CASSLGQGETYTF. As DNA, the CDR3 is TGCGCCAGCAGCTTGGGGCAGGGGGAGACCTACACCTTC.

The chain links TRBV28 to TRBJ2-6, with 9 bases matching TRBD1. Germline V lookup: CDR1 MDHEN, CDR2 SYDVKM. The trim removed 6 bases at V and 4 bases at J, leaving 7 bases unmatched. The CDR3 extends over 16 amino acids. The CDR3 DNA reads as TGTGCCAGCAGGCTACAGGGGGCAGGAGGGGCCAACGTCCTGACTTTC. Translating it yields CASRLQGAGGANVLTF.

The chain carries TRBV27 and TRBJ1-4; 9 bases match TRBD1. CDR3 length: 18 amino acids. CDR1 and CDR2 (germline): MNHEY, SMNVEV (reference sequence). The ends lost 5 bases at V and 0 bases at J; junction bases unmatched: 10. CDR3 nucleotide sequence: TGTGCCAGCAGTCTACTCCCGGGACAGGGTGCAACTAATGAAAAACTGTTTTTT. Translating it yields CASSLLPGQGATNEKLFF.

The V call is TRBV7-8, the J call TRBJ1-1; D possibly corresponds to TRBD1 (5 bases). The CDR3 is made up of 14 amino acids. CDR1 SGHVS and CDR2 FQNEAQ come from the germline V gene. V lost 7 bases, J lost 5 bases, and 17 bases lay in between. The CDR3 protein is CASNSRGQLTEAFF. DNA for the CDR3: TGTGCCAGCAACTCTAGGGGCCAGTTAACTGAAGCTTTCTTT.